The sequence of this T cell receptor (beta chain) was determined in a study of shared clonotypes between healthy human individuals. Study-level information: The study enrolled a couple of women and three men aged 18 to 49.

Measured with immunoSEQ multiplex PCR; TCRdb has only the in-frame clones, and not every one. The repertoire includes some 89,000 clones, around two thirds of them detected once, and roughly 43% sits in the top ten. From germline, CDR1 is MNHNY and CDR2 SVGAGI (reference sequence). The junction had 12 bases not matched to a gene; V was cut back by 5 bases and J by 7 bases. This CDR3 has 16 residues. CD8 memory merged CD45RO+ with CCR7-negative CD45RA+ TemRA cells. This receptor was taken from a man younger than 40 in good health. Sequencing input: memory CD8+ T cells sorted from blood. The subset is: CD45RO+ cells pooled with CCR7-negative TemRA cells. The J gene is TRBJ2-2, the V gene TRBV6-6, with 8 bases matching TRBD2. Here the CDR3 reads CASSLTAGGIGGELFF. CDR3 nucleotide sequence: TGTGCCAGCAGTCTCACGGCGGGGGGCATTGGCGGGGAGCTGTTTTTT.